The present TCR beta chain was sequenced within a study of blood T cell repertoires in COVID-19. Whole-study context: Samples representing acute and convalescent COVID-19 were sourced from the United States, Italy and Spain. Sources were T cells, B-cell-depleted T cells, or PBMCs; the material itself was cDNA or gDNA.

In the authors' workflow: Reference gene primer amplification in the assay estimated nucleated cell counts. Using immunoSEQ multiplex PCR, the repertoire was profiled, and TCRdb retains in-frame clones only, with some absent. V and J calls and clone size are those listed in that table; D and trimming were worked out from the DNA. The sample has under 200,000 clones; roughly four fifths are singletons. This clonotype was obtained from a human donor in a cohort sampled during active COVID-19. The sequenced sample was peripheral blood.

The CDR3 loop reads CAIGQGGYNEQFF. CDR3 in DNA: TGCGCCATCGGACAGGGGGGTTACAATGAGCAGTTCTTC. The chain links TRBV10-2 to TRBJ2-1; 10 positions agree with TRBD1. Germline V gene sequence: CDR1 WSHSY, CDR2 SAAADI. J gave up 4 bases and V 10 bases, and 4 bases lay outside the gene matches. The CDR3 covers 13 residues.